The clone carrying this T cell receptor beta chain was detected once. The target antigen is unknown. The record originates from a study of a mutant IDH1 vaccine in newly diagnosed glioma. The V end was cut by 5 bases, the J end by 6 bases, with 16 bases between. The CDR3 loop spans 14 amino acids. CDR1 and CDR2 from the germline V gene are MGHRA and YSYEKL. The time point here: week 23, last vaccination. Mutant IDH1 20-mer peptide, at 300 ug, made up each vaccine dose, with topical imiquimod. Produced via immunoSEQ multiplex PCR; TCRdb's table is partial and in-frame only. The sample yields tens of thousands of clones, under 80% seen once.

This receptor was taken from a man aged 50-59 years with glioma. The chain joins TRBV4-1 to TRBJ1-1, with D possibly being TRBD1 (6 bases). Here the sequenced sample was PBMCs, taken from a glioma patient whose treatment included an IDH1 peptide vaccine. CDR3: CASSTGPRVSEAFF. The CDR3 DNA is TGCGCCAGCAGCACAGGGCCAAGGGTCTCTGAAGCTTTCTTT.